What follows are 15 T cell receptor beta chains derived from one specimen sequenced in a study of blood T cell repertoires in COVID-19. TCRdb keeps only in-frame clones here, not all; method: immunoSEQ multiplex PCR. This table holds almost 30,000 clones, around 63% found once. Sample: peripheral blood. These TCRs come from a human donor in a cohort sampled during active COVID-19.

The CDR3 loop is CASSQDSKSSYNSPLHF. CDR3 DNA: TGTGCCAGCAGTCAGGACAGTAAGAGCTCCTATAATTCACCCCTCCACTTT. V gene TRBV27 combines with J gene TRBJ1-6; maybe TRBD1 (6 bases). The CDR3 sequence is 17 residues long. V was clipped by 5 bases and J by 0 bases, with 14 bases between them. Germline V gives CDR1 MNHEY, CDR2 SMNVEV (reference sequence).

The chain recombines TRBV2 with TRBJ1-4; D may be TRBD1 (5 bases). The CDR3 sequence is 16 residues long. Trimming stripped 6 bases from V and 4 bases from J, with 18 bases between. CDR1 is SNHLY and CDR2 is FYNNEI in the germline V gene. CDR3 in amino acids: CASSPGGVPGNEKLFF. The CDR3 DNA sequence: TGTGCCAGCAGCCCTGGGGGGGTCCCGGGTAATGAAAAACTGTTTTTT.

The chain uses TRBV6-1 and TRBJ2-7; a possible D gene is TRBD1 (6 bases). V dropped 0 bases and J dropped 2 bases, with 11 bases sitting between them. Germline CDR1 is MNHNS and CDR2 is SASEGT. The CDR3 covers 15 residues. For the CDR3, the DNA is TGTGCCAGCAGTGAAGCCACAGGGCCACCCTACGAGCAGTACTTC. It encodes CASSEATGPPYEQYF.

This clone was picked up a small number of times. J is TRBJ2-3 and V is TRBV30; 7 positions agree with TRBD1. Per the germline V gene, CDR1 is GTSNPN and CDR2 is SVGIG (reference sequence). J lost 2 bases, V lost 8 bases, and 10 bases had no gene match. The CDR3 loop spans 14 amino acids. CDR3 protein: CAAKTGLYTDTQYF. The CDR3 nucleotides are TGTGCCGCTAAGACAGGGCTTTACACAGATACGCAGTATTTT. Based on the CDR3 plus reference TRBV30 and TRBJ2-3, the full variable domain is SQTIHQWPATLVQPVGSPLSLECTVEGTSNPNLYWYRQAAGRGLQLLFYSVGIGQISSEVPQNLSASRPQDRQFILSSKKLLLSDSGFYLCAAKTGLYTDTQYFGPGTRLTVL.

The chain carries TRBV7-8 and TRBJ2-7; TRBD1 matches 11 bases. Germline assignment: CDR1 SGHVS and CDR2 FQNEAQ. J was trimmed by 6 bases and V by 1 base; bases with no gene match: 5. This CDR3 contains 15 residues. As DNA, the CDR3 is TGTGCCAGCAGCTTAGGAGGGGGACAGGGGGTCGAGCAGTACTTC. Protein sequence: CASSLGGGQGVEQYF.

The rearrangement joins TRBV7-2 to TRBJ2-1; the D gene is possibly TRBD2 (6 bases). The V gene's germline CDR1 is SGHTA and CDR2 FQGNSA. Trimming pared 5 bases from V and 0 bases from J, leaving 20 bases between. CDR3 length: 18 residues. In nucleotides, the CDR3 is TGTGCCAGCAGCCCCCGAGGAGGGAAACCGAGCTCCTACAATGAGCAGTTCTTC. Translated, it gives CASSPRGGKPSSYNEQFF. Full variable domain (remainder filled in from reference TRBV7-2 and TRBJ2-1): GAGVSQSPSNKVTEKGKDVELRCDPISGHTALYWYRQSLGQGLEFLIYFQGNSAPDKSGLPSDRFSAERTGGSVSTLTIQRTQQEDSAVYLCASSPRGGKPSSYNEQFFGPGTRLTVL.

CDR3 loop: CASSLLAIANTGELFF. CDR3 in DNA: TGTGCCAGCAGCTTACTAGCGATCGCGAACACCGGGGAGCTGTTTTTT. The chain links TRBV11-2 to TRBJ2-2, with D maybe TRBD2 (6 bases). The CDR3 runs 16 residues. Between the trimmed V and J ends, which lost 2 bases and 0 bases, there was a span of 10 bases. Germline V lookup: CDR1 SGHAT, CDR2 FQNNGV.

The chain links TRBV5-1 to TRBJ1-1; D might be TRBD1 (5 bases). This CDR3 is built from 13 residues. Germline-derived CDR1 and CDR2 are SGHRS and YFSETQ. Trimming removed 4 bases from V and 2 bases from J, with 9 bases in between. CDR3 in DNA: TGCGCCAGCAGCCAGACAGAAAACACTGAAGCTTTCTTT. This encodes CASSQTENTEAFF.

The chain has TRBV29-1 and TRBJ1-1; 7 nucleotides line up with TRBD1. V lost 7 bases, J lost 0 bases, and 8 bases stayed unmatched. This CDR3 contains 14 residues. The germline V gene has CDR1 SQVTM and CDR2 ANQGSEA. The CDR3 DNA reads TGCAGCGCTGTGACAGGGACCATGAACACTGAAGCTTTCTTT. Translation gives CSAVTGTMNTEAFF.

The CDR3 sequence is CSASARSNQPQHF. CDR3 nucleotides: TGCAGTGCTAGTGCCAGGAGCAATCAGCCCCAGCATTTT. The chain combines TRBV20-1 with TRBJ1-5; D is uncertain. The CDR3 sequence is 13 residues long. Germline loops: CDR1 DFQATT, CDR2 SNEGSKA (reference sequence). Trimming left V 3 bases short and J 1 base short, with 7 bases between.

The chain links TRBV29-1 to TRBJ2-7; TRBD1 agrees at 9 bases. The CDR3 is made up of 14 amino acids. The trim removed 3 bases at V and 3 bases at J, leaving 6 bases unmatched. Germline values: CDR1 SQVTM, CDR2 ANQGSEA. CDR3 loop: CSVELRTGDYEQYF. In DNA form, the CDR3 reads TGCAGCGTTGAGTTGAGGACAGGGGACTACGAGCAGTACTTC.

In DNA form, the CDR3 reads TGTGCCAGCAAATCAGGGACAGGGGAGAGAGAGAGTGGCTACACCTTC. Its translation: CASKSGTGERESGYTF. This chain connects TRBV21-1 to TRBJ1-2; the D call of TRBD1 is as the table states it, not checked on the DNA. TRBV21-1 is annotated as a pseudogene. This CDR3 comprises 16 residues.

This chain joins TRBV6-2 or TRBV6-3 and TRBJ2-1, with a possible D match to TRBD2 (6 bases). Germline-derived CDR1 and CDR2 are MNHEY and SVGEGT. Trimming removed 4 bases from V and 9 bases from J, with 7 bases in between. This CDR3 contains 11 residues. The DNA of the CDR3 is TGTGCCAGCAGTTCCGGGGGTGAGCAGTTCTTC. Protein product: CASSSGGEQFF.

V is TRBV5-6 and J is TRBJ2-1; tentative D call: TRBD1 (5 bases). The CDR3 contains 13 residues. Germline V gene lookup returns CDR1 SGHDT and CDR2 YYEEEE. Trimming shortened V by 6 bases and J by 8 bases, and 15 bases separated the two germline ends. The CDR3 sequence is CASTTLGVDEQFF. Here the CDR3 DNA reads TGTGCCAGCACCACGTTAGGGGTCGATGAGCAGTTCTTC.

The chain has TRBV18 and TRBJ1-1, with D perhaps TRBD1 (5 bases). The V end was cut by 5 bases, the J end by 3 bases, with 13 bases between. This CDR3 spans 14 amino acids. Germline CDR1 KGHSH, CDR2 LQKENI. The CDR3 loop is CASSFSQDHTEAFF. The DNA of the CDR3 is TGTGCCAGCTCATTCTCACAGGACCACACTGAAGCTTTCTTT.